This is a list of T cell receptor beta chains from one sample in a study of blood T cell repertoires in COVID-19. Method: immunoSEQ multiplex PCR; TCRdb's copy keeps in-frame clones and lacks some. The sample has approximately 180,000 clones; 82% are singletons. The sequenced sample consisted of peripheral blood. The origin of the receptors is a woman in her 70s with acute or convalescent COVID-19. CDR3s include the opening cysteine and the closing phenylalanine or tryptophan. Fields, in order: D gene, J gene, V gene, clone size, CDR3 protein, CDR3 DNA. A D gene is named only where the DNA matches it firmly. Only some rows state a clone size, as once, few, many or a class for expanded clones.

d_call: NA; j_call: TRBJ2-7; v_call: TRBV27; clone_size: NA; cdr3_aa: CASRARNYEQYF; cdr3_nt: TGTGCCAGCAGGGCCAGAAACTACGAGCAGTACTTC
d_call: TRBD1; j_call: TRBJ1-1; v_call: TRBV28; clone_size: NA; cdr3_aa: CASTGVGSEKAFF; cdr3_nt: TGTGCCAGTACAGGGGTAGGTTCGGAGAAAGCTTTCTTT
d_call: TRBD1; j_call: TRBJ2-7; v_call: TRBV6-5; clone_size: NA; cdr3_aa: CASSQGQGDYEQYF; cdr3_nt: TGTGCCAGCAGCCAGGGACAGGGGGATTACGAGCAGTACTTC
d_call: NA; j_call: TRBJ1-5; v_call: TRBV19; clone_size: NA; cdr3_aa: CASSDTGNQPQHF; cdr3_nt: TGTGCCAGTAGCGATACAGGGAATCAGCCCCAGCATTTT
d_call: NA; j_call: TRBJ2-2; v_call: TRBV6-4; clone_size: NA; cdr3_aa: CASSTGQNTGELFF; cdr3_nt: TGTGCCAGCAGTACGGGACAGAACACCGGGGAGCTGTTTTTT
d_call: NA; j_call: TRBJ1-1; v_call: TRBV6-2/TRBV6-3; clone_size: NA; cdr3_aa: CASSPFSGSNTEAFF; cdr3_nt: TGTGCCAGCAGTCCGTTTTCAGGGTCGAACACTGAAGCTTTCTTT
d_call: NA; j_call: TRBJ1-6; v_call: TRBV28; clone_size: NA; cdr3_aa: CASSLQVSKNSPLHF; cdr3_nt: TGTGCCAGCAGTTTACAGGTATCGAAGAATTCACCCCTCCACTTT
d_call: NA; j_call: TRBJ2-1; v_call: TRBV7-9; clone_size: few; cdr3_aa: CASSLGGLYNEQFF; cdr3_nt: TGTGCCAGCAGCTTAGGGGGACTCTACAATGAGCAGTTCTTC
d_call: NA; j_call: TRBJ2-2; v_call: TRBV9; clone_size: once; cdr3_aa: CASNVQGVGTGELFF; cdr3_nt: TGTGCCAGCAACGTGCAGGGTGTCGGCACCGGGGAGCTGTTTTTT
d_call: NA; j_call: TRBJ2-7; v_call: TRBV28; clone_size: few; cdr3_aa: CASSFRLDRLNYEQYF; cdr3_nt: TGTGCCAGCAGTTTCCGTTTGGACAGACTCAACTACGAGCAGTACTTC
d_call: NA; j_call: TRBJ2-7; v_call: TRBV15; clone_size: NA; cdr3_aa: CATSRDRGGTYEQYF; cdr3_nt: TGTGCCACCAGCAGAGATAGGGGGGGGACCTACGAGCAGTACTTC
d_call: TRBD2; j_call: TRBJ2-5; v_call: TRBV3-1/TRBV3-2; clone_size: NA; cdr3_aa: CASSPKGLAGGHPETQYF; cdr3_nt: TGTGCCAGCAGCCCGAAAGGACTAGCGGGAGGGCACCCAGAGACCCAGTACTTC
d_call: TRBD2; j_call: TRBJ2-1; v_call: TRBV28; clone_size: once; cdr3_aa: CASGSKISGRVRNEQFF; cdr3_nt: TGTGCCAGCGGCTCGAAGATTAGCGGGAGAGTGAGGAATGAGCAGTTCTTC
d_call: NA; j_call: TRBJ1-4; v_call: TRBV6-5; clone_size: NA; cdr3_aa: CASRGPGAEKLFF; cdr3_nt: TGTGCCAGCAGGGGACCAGGGGCTGAAAAACTGTTTTTT
d_call: TRBD1; j_call: TRBJ2-7; v_call: TRBV5-6; clone_size: NA; cdr3_aa: CASSLVDRGFSEQYF; cdr3_nt: TGTGCCAGCAGCTTGGTGGACAGGGGTTTCTCCGAGCAGTACTTC
d_call: TRBD1; j_call: TRBJ1-1; v_call: TRBV6-6; clone_size: NA; cdr3_aa: CASSYSQGARTEAFF; cdr3_nt: TGTGCCAGCAGTTACTCTCAGGGGGCGCGGACTGAAGCTTTCTTT
d_call: TRBD1; j_call: TRBJ1-1; v_call: TRBV3-1/TRBV3-2; clone_size: NA; cdr3_aa: CASRKQGADTEAFF; cdr3_nt: TGTGCCAGCAGAAAACAGGGGGCTGACACTGAAGCTTTCTTT
d_call: NA; j_call: TRBJ2-7; v_call: TRBV5-1; clone_size: NA; cdr3_aa: CASSLALADSIHEQYF; cdr3_nt: TGCGCCAGCAGCTTGGCCTTGGCCGACAGCATCCACGAGCAGTACTTC
d_call: TRBD1; j_call: TRBJ2-3; v_call: TRBV6-5; clone_size: once; cdr3_aa: CASSRSQDRVYF; cdr3_nt: TGTGCCAGCAGTCGGAGCCAGGACAGGGTGTATTTT
d_call: NA; j_call: TRBJ1-2; v_call: TRBV5-1; clone_size: NA; cdr3_aa: CASSLTAGSYGYTF; cdr3_nt: TGCGCCAGCAGCTTGACGGCAGGAAGCTATGGCTACACCTTC
d_call: TRBD1; j_call: TRBJ2-2; v_call: TRBV30; clone_size: NA; cdr3_aa: CAWSVLGGDTGELFF; cdr3_nt: TGTGCCTGGAGTGTACTAGGGGGCGACACCGGGGAGCTGTTTTTT
d_call: TRBD1; j_call: TRBJ1-2; v_call: TRBV18; clone_size: few; cdr3_aa: CASSRDRGDYGYTF; cdr3_nt: TGTGCCAGCTCACGGGACAGGGGGGACTATGGCTACACCTTC
d_call: TRBD1; j_call: TRBJ2-7; v_call: TRBV28; clone_size: NA; cdr3_aa: CASSSDRGGHYEQYF; cdr3_nt: TGTGCCAGCAGTTCAGACAGGGGAGGACACTACGAGCAGTACTTC
d_call: TRBD2; j_call: TRBJ2-3; v_call: TRBV27; clone_size: NA; cdr3_aa: CASGPIPGLITDTQYF; cdr3_nt: TGTGCCAGCGGGCCGATCCCGGGACTAATCACAGATACGCAGTATTTT
d_call: NA; j_call: TRBJ1-1; v_call: TRBV30; clone_size: NA; cdr3_aa: CAWTRARGTEAFF; cdr3_nt: TGTGCCTGGACCCGGGCCCGGGGGACTGAAGCTTTCTTT
d_call: TRBD1; j_call: TRBJ2-7; v_call: TRBV5-6; clone_size: NA; cdr3_aa: CASSSKRTGGKKEYF; cdr3_nt: TGTGCCAGCAGCTCGAAGAGGACAGGGGGAAAGAAGGAGTACTTC
d_call: TRBD2; j_call: TRBJ2-2; v_call: TRBV5-1; clone_size: NA; cdr3_aa: CASSPPLAGDTGELFF; cdr3_nt: TGCGCCAGCAGCCCGCCCCTAGCGGGCGACACCGGGGAGCTGTTTTTT
d_call: NA; j_call: TRBJ2-5; v_call: TRBV4-2; clone_size: NA; cdr3_aa: CASSQEGSLQETQYF; cdr3_nt: TGTGCCAGCAGCCAAGAGGGCAGTTTACAAGAGACCCAGTACTTC